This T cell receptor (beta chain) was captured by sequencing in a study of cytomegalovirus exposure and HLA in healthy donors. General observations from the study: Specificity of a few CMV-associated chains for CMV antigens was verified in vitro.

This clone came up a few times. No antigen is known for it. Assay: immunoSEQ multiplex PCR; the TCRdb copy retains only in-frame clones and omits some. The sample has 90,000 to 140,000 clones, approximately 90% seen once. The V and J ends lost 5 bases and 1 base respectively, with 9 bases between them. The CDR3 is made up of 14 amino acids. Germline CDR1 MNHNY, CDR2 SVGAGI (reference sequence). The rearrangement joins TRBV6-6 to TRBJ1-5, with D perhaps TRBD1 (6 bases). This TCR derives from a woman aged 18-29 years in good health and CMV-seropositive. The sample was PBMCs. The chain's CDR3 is CASSRQASNQPQHF. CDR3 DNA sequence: TGTGCCAGCAGTCGACAGGCAAGCAATCAGCCCCAGCATTTT.